The sequence of this TCR beta chain was determined in a study of TIL therapy for anti-PD-1-resistant metastatic lung cancer. About the study: Most patients had lung adenocarcinoma.

This was the immunoSEQ v3 assay. Assay: immunoSEQ multiplex PCR; the TCRdb copy retains only in-frame clones and omits some. The table includes roughly 20,000 clones, roughly 85% detected once. The CDR3 consists of 17 residues. Germline V lookup: CDR1 SGHRS, CDR2 YFSETQ. The ends lost 4 bases at V and 4 bases at J; junction bases unmatched: 7. Time point noted: pre-treatment sample, taken before nivolumab and TIL therapy. This TCR derives from a person aged 25-80 years with non-small cell lung cancer. The chain couples TRBV5-1 to TRBJ2-5, with 16 positions matching TRBD2. Sequenced material: blood, taken at baseline. The CDR3 protein is CASSPGLAGGLGETQYF. CDR3 sequence (DNA): TGCGCCAGCAGCCCGGGACTAGCGGGGGGGCTAGGAGAGACCCAGTACTTC.